The 5 T cell receptor beta chains in this list originate from one sample, sequenced in a study of T-cell memory formation after mild COVID-19. TCRdb analysed the 5' RACE reads with MiXCR anew, one entry per CDR3 protein. The data contain approximately 250,000 distinct CDR3 sequences, roughly 14% of them singletons. The source material was PBMCs or a T cell subset sorted from them (not recorded which). The receptors originated from an adult woman who had mild COVID-19 (a few samples of this study predate the infection). Cell type and time point are not known.

V and J are TRBV5-1 and TRBJ2-7; D remains unclear. Per germline, CDR1 SGHRS and CDR2 YFSETQ. This CDR3 region has 14 residues. Trimming stripped 3 bases from V and 5 bases from J, with 15 bases between. The CDR3 DNA reads TGCGCCAGCAGCTCGAGGTCGACTTCGGACGAGCAGTACTTC. It encodes CASSSRSTSDEQYF.

The V and J genes are TRBV20-1 and TRBJ1-6; D is unclear. The germline V gene has CDR1 DFQATT and CDR2 SNEGSKA (reference sequence). V gave up 2 bases and J gave up 6 bases, with 8 bases separating them. CDR3 length: 13 residues. This CDR3 is CSARLTINSPLHF. CDR3 DNA: TGCAGTGCTAGACTAACTATTAATTCACCCCTCCACTTT.

The chain carries TRBV12-3 or TRBV12-4 and TRBJ1-4, with TRBD1 matching over 10 bases. This CDR3 has 15 amino acids. V dropped 2 bases and J dropped 7; count of bases not matched to a gene: 4. The CDR3 region is CASSLRDRGGEKLFF. The CDR3 DNA follows: TGTGCCAGCAGTTTACGGGACAGGGGTGGTGAAAAACTGTTTTTT.

This clonotype has more than one count but fewer than ten. The J gene is TRBJ1-2, the V gene TRBV12-3 or TRBV12-4, with no clear D. Trimming left V 2 bases short and J 5 bases short, with 6 bases between. This CDR3 spans 12 amino acids. The CDR3 loop reads CASSLTSYGYTF. The CDR3 DNA is TGTGCCAGCAGTTTAACGTCATATGGCTACACCTTC.

This clonotype was recorded many times. This rearrangement joins TRBV6-5 to TRBJ1-2, with D maybe TRBD1 (5 bases). The CDR3 totals 14 residues. Looked up from germline, CDR1 is MNHEY and CDR2 is SVGAGI. The ends were cut back, 8 bases at V and 2 bases at J, with 15 bases in the middle. The CDR3 sequence: CASAGPGENYGYTF. The CDR3 coding sequence is TGTGCCAGCGCGGGACCCGGAGAAAACTATGGCTACACCTTC.